This is a list of T cell receptor beta chains from one sample in a study of identical twins. From the 5' RACE reads, TCRdb called clonotypes with MiXCR, one entry per CDR3 protein. Found here are some 460,000 distinct CDR3 sequences, around 14% of them singletons; the top ten hold roughly 0.5%. Separately, the same data were catalogued under a study of yellow fever vaccine responses in identical twins.

Source material: CD4+ T cells sorted from blood. These receptor sequences come from a woman between 18 and 30 years old in good health. The CDR3 runs from the conserved cysteine through the conserved F or W.

>15|TRBV7-2
CASSLEQAYGQPQHF
>14|TRBV24-1
CATSAGDVGETQYF
>15|TRBV4-1
CASSQDTSGRSEQFF
>14|TRBV5-1
CASSLQGGPDTQYF
>15|TRBV7-9
CASSFSSGSGNTIYF
>14|TRBV28
CASRPGGSHNEQFF
>16|TRBV7-8
CASSLASAGRYYEQYF
>17|TRBV5-1
CASSLRGGLSSYNEQFF
>18|TRBV2
CASRPGTAFSLMNTEAFF
>15|TRBV28
CASSFLTGEVDTQYF
>13|TRBV3-1
CASSQDVVGRWYF
>14|TRBV5-1
CASSPDRTNTEAFF
>13|TRBV6-4
CASSDEGANVLTF
>17|TRBV14
CASSQEWVRGRQREQYF
>15|TRBV10-2
CASSDRSEPIGEQFF
>14|TRBV20-1
CSASTLAGAYEQYF
>17|TRBV7-6
CASSSGLAGELRETQYF
>15|TRBV25-1
CASSEYTGGSYGYTF
>14|TRBV12-3/TRBV12-4
CASSLGLAVLEQFF
>18|TRBV6-5
CASSYQTSGGTIKDTQYF
>17|TRBV7-8
CASSLVQWTGGSYEQYF
>15|TRBV12-3/TRBV12-4
CASSFSGHNTGELFF
>15|TRBV7-2
CASSLSNSPGYGYTF
>14|TRBV5-1
CASSFSGDQETQYF
>17|TRBV3-1
CASSHVSTSGLHWEQYF
>15|TRBV12-3/TRBV12-4
CASSRQASSSYEQYF
>14|TRBV27
CASSLRAAEDTQYF
>14|TRBV15
CATSRDRALQPQHF
>13|TRBV20-1
CSASPIGNQPQHF
>16|TRBV2
CASTPRVAGGYNEQFF
>17|TRBV19
CASSTPTPDREGYEQYF
>15|TRBV21-1
CASSKVYRAAETQYF
>17|TRBV6-1
CASRVGTGGKRKETQYF
>16|TRBV20-1
CSARDEDRGLRDEQYF
>13|TRBV5-8
CASSLDRARKQYF
>12|TRBV5-6
CASSFFESEAFF
>15|TRBV5-1
CASSFTGSNTGELFF
>17|TRBV7-3
CASSPRGGSASTDTQYF
>16|TRBV7-9
CASSQRPGGAGETQYF
>16|TRBV5-5
CASSRDRSGPPDTQYF
>14|TRBV28
CGNDGTASSYEQYF
>13|TRBV7-9
CASSWGNPYEQYF
>16|TRBV20-1
CSARDSSSGGYNEQFF
>15|TRBV4-3
CASSQEGTEQETQYF
>13|TRBV12-3/TRBV12-4
CASSFKANYGYTF
>16|TRBV20-1
CSAIPRGKEGTDTQYF
>16|TRBV29-1
CSVESVSGQSYNEQFF
>18|TRBV5-6
CASSGGTSTNWGPDTQYF
>11|TRBV28
CASTFLYEQYF
>15|TRBV14
CASTGTSGFYNEQFF
>15|TRBV24-1
CATSDPGTGIHEQYF
>13|TRBV11-2
CASGRDRVGTQYF